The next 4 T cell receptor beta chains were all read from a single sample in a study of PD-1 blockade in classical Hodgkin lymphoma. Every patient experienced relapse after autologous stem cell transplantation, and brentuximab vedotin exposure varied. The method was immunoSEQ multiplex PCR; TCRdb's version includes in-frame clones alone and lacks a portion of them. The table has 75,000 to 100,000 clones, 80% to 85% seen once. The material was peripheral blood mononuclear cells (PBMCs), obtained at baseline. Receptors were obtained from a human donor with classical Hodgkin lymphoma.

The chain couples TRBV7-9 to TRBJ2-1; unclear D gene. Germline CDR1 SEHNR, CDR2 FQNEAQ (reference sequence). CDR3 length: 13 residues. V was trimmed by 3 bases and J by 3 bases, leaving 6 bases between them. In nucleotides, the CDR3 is TGTGCCAGCAGCTTGGACCTCTACAATGAGCAGTTCTTC. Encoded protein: CASSLDLYNEQFF. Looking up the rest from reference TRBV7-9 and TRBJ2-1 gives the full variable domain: DTGVSQNPRHKITKRGQNVTFRCDPISEHNRLYWYRQTLGQGPEFLTYFQNEAQLEKSRLLSDRFSAERPKGSFSTLEIQRTEQGDSAMYLCASSLDLYNEQFFGPGTRLTVL.

For the CDR3, the DNA is TGTGCCAGCAGCCGCGGGGAGCGAAAACTGTTTTTT. Its translation: CASSRGERKLFF. The rearrangement links TRBV7-9 to TRBJ1-4; D not certain. Trimming shortened V by 5 bases and J by 10 bases, and 11 bases separated the two germline ends. This CDR3 spans 12 amino acids. Germline assignment: CDR1 SEHNR and CDR2 FQNEAQ (reference sequence).

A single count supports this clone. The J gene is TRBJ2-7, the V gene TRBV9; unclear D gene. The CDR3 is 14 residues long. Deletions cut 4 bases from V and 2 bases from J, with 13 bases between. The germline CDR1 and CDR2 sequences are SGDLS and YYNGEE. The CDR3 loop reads CASSPSRVPYEQYF. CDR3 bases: TGTGCCAGCAGCCCGTCCCGGGTCCCCTACGAGCAGTACTTC.

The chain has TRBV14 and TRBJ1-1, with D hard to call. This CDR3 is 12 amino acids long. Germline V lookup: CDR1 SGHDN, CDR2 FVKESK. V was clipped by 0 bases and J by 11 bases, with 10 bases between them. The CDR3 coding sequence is TGTGCCAGCAGCCAAGATTTCGGTGGCGCTTTCTTT. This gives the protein CASSQDFGGAFF.